Below, 7 T cell receptor beta chains from the same sample are listed, as sequenced in a study of T cells expressing NK-cell markers. With the 5' RACE reads reprocessed, TCRdb shows one record per CDR3 protein and no DNA. This sample's table reports 150,000 to 170,000 distinct CDR3 sequences. Sequencing was performed on blood T cells: a sorted CD56 or NKG2C T cell subset, CD4+ or CD8+ T cells, or bulk PBMC T cells (not recorded which). These receptors all come from a woman aged 50 to 60 in good health.

The rearrangement uses TRBV11-1 and TRBJ2-7; there is no DNA to check the TCRdb D call of TRBD1. Germline CDR1 is SGHAT and CDR2 is FQDESV (reference sequence). The CDR3 covers 13 residues. The CDR3 region is CASSLPTGYEQYF. Full variable domain (rest looked up from reference TRBV11-1 and TRBJ2-7): EAEVAQSPRYKITEKSQAVAFWCDPISGHATLYWYRQILGQGPELLVQFQDESVVDDSQLPKDRFSAERLKGVDSTLKIQPAELGDSAMYLCASSLPTGYEQYFGPGTRLTVT.

The chain has TRBV3-1 and TRBJ2-7; TCRdb lists TRBD1, though no DNA is available to test this call. Germline CDR1 is LGHDT and CDR2 is YNNKEL (reference sequence). The CDR3 covers 18 residues. This CDR3 is CASSQDAPDRGEWGEQYF.

The V gene is TRBV5-6, the J gene TRBJ2-1; no DNA is available, so the TRBD1 call from TCRdb remains unchecked. The CDR3 runs to 13 residues. CDR1 is SGHDT and CDR2 is YYEEEE in the germline V gene. CDR3 sequence: CASSFQGANEQFF. The full variable domain, its missing parts supplied by reference TRBV5-6 and TRBJ2-1, is DAGVTQSPTHLIKTRGQQVTLRCSPKSGHDTVSWYQQALGQGPQFIFQYYEEEERQRGNFPDRFSGHQFPNYSSELNVNALLLGDSALYLCASSFQGANEQFFGPGTRLTVL.

The V call is TRBV7-9, the J call TRBJ2-2; absent DNA, TCRdb's TRBD1 call cannot be checked. Germline V lookup: CDR1 SEHNR, CDR2 FQNEAQ (reference sequence). The CDR3 is made up of 15 amino acids. CDR3 protein: CASSSRTGRPGSCFF.

This chain uses TRBV24-1 with TRBJ2-2. There are 15 residues in the CDR3. Germline CDR1 reads KGHDR; CDR2 reads SFDVKD. This CDR3 reads CATSDLGSNTGELFF.

V usage is TRBV9 and J usage is TRBJ2-2; TCRdb calls TRBD1, which cannot be checked without DNA. The CDR3 sequence is 17 residues long. The germline V gene has CDR1 SGDLS and CDR2 YYNGEE. The chain's CDR3 is CASSPSHRSVMTGELFF.

This chain connects TRBV7-9 to TRBJ2-7; TCRdb proposes TRBD1, but this gene call is untestable without DNA. Germline V CDR1 and CDR2: SEHNR, FQNEAQ (reference sequence). CDR3 length: 13 residues. The CDR3 sequence is CASSPPEEYEQYF. Full variable domain (rest looked up from reference TRBV7-9 and TRBJ2-7): DTGVSQNPRHKITKRGQNVTFRCDPISEHNRLYWYRQTLGQGPEFLTYFQNEAQLEKSRLLSDRFSAERPKGSFSTLEIQRTEQGDSAMYLCASSPPEEYEQYFGPGTRLTVT.